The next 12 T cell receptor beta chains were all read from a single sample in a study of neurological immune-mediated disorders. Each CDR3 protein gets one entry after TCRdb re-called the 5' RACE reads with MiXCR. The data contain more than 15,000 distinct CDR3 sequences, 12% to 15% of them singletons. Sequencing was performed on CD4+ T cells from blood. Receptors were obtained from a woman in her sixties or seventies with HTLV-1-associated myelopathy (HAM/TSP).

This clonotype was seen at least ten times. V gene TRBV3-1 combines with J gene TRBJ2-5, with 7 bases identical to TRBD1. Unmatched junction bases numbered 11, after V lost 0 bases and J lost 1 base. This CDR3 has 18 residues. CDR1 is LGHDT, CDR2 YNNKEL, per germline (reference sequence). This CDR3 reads CASSQEGVTGRFQETQYF. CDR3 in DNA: TGTGCCAGCAGCCAAGAGGGGGTGACAGGGAGATTCCAAGAGACCCAGTACTTC.

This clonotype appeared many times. For the CDR3, the DNA is TGCAGTGCTAGAGATTTGGCAGGGGTAGGAGAGACCCAGTACTTC. This gives the protein CSARDLAGVGETQYF. The chain recombines TRBV20-1 with TRBJ2-5; TRBD1 is a possible D gene (6 bases). Trimming pared 0 bases from V and 4 bases from J, leaving 15 bases between. The germline V gene has CDR1 DFQATT and CDR2 SNEGSKA (reference sequence). The CDR3 consists of 15 residues.

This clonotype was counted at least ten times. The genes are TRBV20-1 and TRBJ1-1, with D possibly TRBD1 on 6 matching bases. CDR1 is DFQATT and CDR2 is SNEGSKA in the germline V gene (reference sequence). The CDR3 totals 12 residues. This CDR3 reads CRPQGSNTEAFF. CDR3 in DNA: TGCAGACCACAGGGTTCGAACACTGAAGCTTTCTTT.

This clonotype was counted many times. CDR3 protein: CASSLGLFQETQYF. CDR3 bases: TGTGCCAGCAGCTTGGGGCTGTTCCAAGAGACCCAGTACTTC. This chain connects TRBV5-5 to TRBJ2-5; D is unresolved. Germline CDR1 SGHKS, CDR2 YYEKEE (reference sequence). The CDR3 is 14 amino acids. The ends were cut back, 0 bases at V and 1 base at J, with 7 bases in the middle.

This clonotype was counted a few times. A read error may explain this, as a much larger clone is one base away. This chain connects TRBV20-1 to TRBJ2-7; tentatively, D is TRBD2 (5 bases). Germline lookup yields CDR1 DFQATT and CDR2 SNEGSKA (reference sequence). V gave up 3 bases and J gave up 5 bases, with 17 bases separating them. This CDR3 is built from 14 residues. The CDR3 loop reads CSASGRVGNNEQYF. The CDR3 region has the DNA TGCAGTGCTAGCGGGCGGGTGGGCAACAACGAGCAGTACTTC.

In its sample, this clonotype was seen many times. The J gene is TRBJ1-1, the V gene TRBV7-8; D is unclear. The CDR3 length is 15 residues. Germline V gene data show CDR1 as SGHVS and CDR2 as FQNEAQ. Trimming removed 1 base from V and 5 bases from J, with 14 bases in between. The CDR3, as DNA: TGTGCCAGCAGCTTAGTTCGTGGCAGTAGGACTGAAGCTTTCTTT. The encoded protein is CASSLVRGSRTEAFF.

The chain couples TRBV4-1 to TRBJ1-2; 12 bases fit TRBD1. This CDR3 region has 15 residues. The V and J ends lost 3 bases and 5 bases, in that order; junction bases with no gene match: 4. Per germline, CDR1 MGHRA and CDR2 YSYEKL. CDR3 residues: CASSQGTGGAYGYTF. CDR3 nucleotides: TGCGCCAGCAGCCAGGGGACAGGGGGCGCATATGGCTACACCTTC.

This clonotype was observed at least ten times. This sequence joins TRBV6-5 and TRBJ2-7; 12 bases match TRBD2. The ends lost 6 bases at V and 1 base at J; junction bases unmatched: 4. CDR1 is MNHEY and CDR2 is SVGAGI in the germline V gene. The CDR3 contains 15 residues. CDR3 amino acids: CASSPGTSGSYEQYF. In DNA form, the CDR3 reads TGTGCCAGCAGCCCCGGGACTAGCGGGTCCTACGAGCAGTACTTC.

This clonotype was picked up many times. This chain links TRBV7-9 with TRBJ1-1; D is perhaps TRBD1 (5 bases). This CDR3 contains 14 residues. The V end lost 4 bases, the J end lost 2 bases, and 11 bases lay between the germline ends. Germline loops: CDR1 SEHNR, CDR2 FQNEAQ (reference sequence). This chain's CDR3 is CASSWGRGNTEAFF. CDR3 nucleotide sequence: TGTGCCAGCAGCTGGGGACGGGGAAACACTGAAGCTTTCTTT.

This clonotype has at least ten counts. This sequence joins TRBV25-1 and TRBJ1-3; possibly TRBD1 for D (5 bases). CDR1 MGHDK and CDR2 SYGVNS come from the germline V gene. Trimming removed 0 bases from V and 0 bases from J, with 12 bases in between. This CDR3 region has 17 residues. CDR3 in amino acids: CASSEYRGTYSGNTIYF. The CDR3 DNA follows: TGTGCCAGCAGTGAATATAGGGGCACCTACTCTGGAAACACCATATATTTT.

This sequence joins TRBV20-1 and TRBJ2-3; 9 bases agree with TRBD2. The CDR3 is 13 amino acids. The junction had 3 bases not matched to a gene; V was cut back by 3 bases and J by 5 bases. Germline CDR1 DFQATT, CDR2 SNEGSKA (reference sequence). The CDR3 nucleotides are TGCAGTGCTAGCCCTAGCGGGATAGATACGCAGTATTTT. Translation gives CSASPSGIDTQYF.

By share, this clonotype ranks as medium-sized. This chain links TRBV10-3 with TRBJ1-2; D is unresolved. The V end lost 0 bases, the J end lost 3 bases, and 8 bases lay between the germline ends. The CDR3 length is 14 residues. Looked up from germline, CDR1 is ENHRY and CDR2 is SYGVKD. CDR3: CAISESVTDYGYTF. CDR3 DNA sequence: TGTGCCATCAGTGAGTCCGTCACAGACTATGGCTACACCTTC.